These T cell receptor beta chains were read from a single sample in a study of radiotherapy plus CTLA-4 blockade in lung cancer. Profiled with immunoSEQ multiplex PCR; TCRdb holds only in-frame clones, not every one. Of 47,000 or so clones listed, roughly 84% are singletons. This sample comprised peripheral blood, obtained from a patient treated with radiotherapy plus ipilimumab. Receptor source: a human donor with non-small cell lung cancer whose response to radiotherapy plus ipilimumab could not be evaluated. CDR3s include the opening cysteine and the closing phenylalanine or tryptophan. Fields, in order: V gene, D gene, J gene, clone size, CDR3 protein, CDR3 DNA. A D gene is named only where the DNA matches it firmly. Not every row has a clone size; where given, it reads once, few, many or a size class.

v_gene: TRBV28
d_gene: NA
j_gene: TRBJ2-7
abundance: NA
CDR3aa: CASVTVGGRYEQYF
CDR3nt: TGTGCCAGCGTAACCGTGGGGGGACGATACGAGCAGTACTTC

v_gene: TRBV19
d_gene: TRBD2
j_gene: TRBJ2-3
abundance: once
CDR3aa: CASSIAGGTDTQYF
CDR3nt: TGTGCCAGTAGTATAGCGGGAGGGACAGATACGCAGTATTTT

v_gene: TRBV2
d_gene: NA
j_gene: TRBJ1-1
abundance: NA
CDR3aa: CASSEWGSEAFF
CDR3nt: TGTGCCAGCAGTGAATGGGGCAGTGAAGCTTTCTTT

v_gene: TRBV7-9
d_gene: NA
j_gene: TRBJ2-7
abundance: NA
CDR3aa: CASSHRDIYEQYF
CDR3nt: TGTGCCAGCAGTCACCGGGACATCTACGAGCAGTACTTC

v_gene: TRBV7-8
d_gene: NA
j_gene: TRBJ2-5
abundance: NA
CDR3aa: CASSLGRQETQYF
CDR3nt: TGTGCCAGCAGCTTAGGTAGACAAGAGACCCAGTACTTC

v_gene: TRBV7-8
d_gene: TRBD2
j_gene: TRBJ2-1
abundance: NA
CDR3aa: CASTGTRVLNEQFF
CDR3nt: TGTGCCAGCACCGGGACTAGAGTTTTGAATGAGCAGTTCTTC

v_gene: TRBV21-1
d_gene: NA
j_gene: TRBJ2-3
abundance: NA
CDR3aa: CASPGTLNMSGTQYF
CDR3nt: TGTGCCAGCCCCGGGACTCTGAACATGTCAGGTACGCAGTATTTT

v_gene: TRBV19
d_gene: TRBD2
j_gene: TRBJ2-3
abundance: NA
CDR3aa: CASSLVWGGADTQYF
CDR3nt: TGTGCCAGTAGTTTAGTTTGGGGGGGTGCAGATACGCAGTATTTT

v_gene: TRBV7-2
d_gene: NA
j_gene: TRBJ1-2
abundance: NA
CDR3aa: CASSLGYGVRDGYTF
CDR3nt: TGTGCCAGCAGCTTAGGTTACGGGGTTCGAGATGGCTACACCTTC

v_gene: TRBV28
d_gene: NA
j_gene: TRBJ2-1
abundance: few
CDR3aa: CASIRRTSSEQFF
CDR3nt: TGTGCCAGCATTCGCCGAACTAGCAGTGAGCAGTTCTTC

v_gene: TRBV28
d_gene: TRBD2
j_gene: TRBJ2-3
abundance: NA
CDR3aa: CASSVFGGTDTQYF
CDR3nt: TGTGCCAGCAGTGTCTTCGGGGGGACAGATACGCAGTATTTT

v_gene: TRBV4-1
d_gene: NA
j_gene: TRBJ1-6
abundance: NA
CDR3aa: CASSQDEPAGGLSPLHF
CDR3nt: TGCGCCAGCAGCCAAGATGAGCCAGCAGGCGGGTTGTCACCCCTCCACTTT

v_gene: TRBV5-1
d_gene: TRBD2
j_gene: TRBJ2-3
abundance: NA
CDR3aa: CASSPLLAGAISTDTQYF
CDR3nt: TGCGCCAGCAGCCCCCTCCTAGCGGGAGCGATTAGCACAGATACGCAGTATTTT

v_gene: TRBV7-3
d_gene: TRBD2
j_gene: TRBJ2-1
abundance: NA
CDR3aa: CASSLSGRGYNEQFF
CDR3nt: TGTGCCAGCAGCTTAAGCGGGAGGGGATACAATGAGCAGTTCTTC

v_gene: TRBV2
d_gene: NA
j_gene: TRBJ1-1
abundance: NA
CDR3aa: CASSSGRMNTEAFF
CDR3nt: TGTGCCAGCAGCTCCGGGAGGATGAACACTGAAGCTTTCTTT

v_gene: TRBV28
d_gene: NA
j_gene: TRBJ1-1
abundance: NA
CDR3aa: CASSPPGRGRATEAFF
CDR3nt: TGTGCCAGCAGCCCCCCCGGTAGGGGGAGAGCCACTGAAGCTTTCTTT

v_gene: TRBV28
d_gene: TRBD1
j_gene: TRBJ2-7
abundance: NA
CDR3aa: CASRGTAPDEQYF
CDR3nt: TGTGCCAGCAGGGGGACAGCTCCTGACGAGCAGTACTTC

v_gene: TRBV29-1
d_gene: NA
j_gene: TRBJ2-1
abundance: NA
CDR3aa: CSVVVGGYNEQFF
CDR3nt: TGCAGCGTTGTCGTCGGAGGGTACAATGAGCAGTTCTTC

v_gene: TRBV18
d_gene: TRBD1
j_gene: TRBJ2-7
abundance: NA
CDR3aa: CASSQTGGAGLQYEQYF
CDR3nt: TGTGCCAGCTCGCAGACAGGGGGCGCGGGACTCCAATACGAGCAGTACTTC

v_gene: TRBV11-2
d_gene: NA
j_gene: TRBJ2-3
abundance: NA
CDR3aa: CASSQRAVNPDTQYF
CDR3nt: TGTGCCAGCAGCCAGAGGGCAGTTAACCCCGATACGCAGTATTTT

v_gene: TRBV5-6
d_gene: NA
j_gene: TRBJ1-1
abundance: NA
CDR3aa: CASSLGSNTEAFF
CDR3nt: TGTGCCAGCAGCTTGGGGAGTAACACTGAAGCTTTCTTT

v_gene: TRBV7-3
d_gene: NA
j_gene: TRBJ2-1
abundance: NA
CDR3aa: CASSSSRKTGANNEQFF
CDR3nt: TGTGCCAGCAGCTCCTCTCGAAAGACTGGGGCCAACAATGAGCAGTTCTTC

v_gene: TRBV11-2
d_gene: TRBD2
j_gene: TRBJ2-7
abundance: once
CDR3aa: CASSLAGGFSEQYF
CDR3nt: TGTGCCAGCAGCTTAGCGGGAGGATTCTCCGAGCAGTACTTC

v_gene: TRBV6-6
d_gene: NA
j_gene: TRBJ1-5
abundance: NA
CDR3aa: CATQQGPNQPQHF
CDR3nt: TGTGCCACTCAACAGGGCCCCAATCAGCCCCAGCATTTT

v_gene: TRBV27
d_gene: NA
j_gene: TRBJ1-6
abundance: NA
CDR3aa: CASSSQGYLNSPLHF
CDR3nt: TGTGCCAGCAGTTCACAGGGTTACCTTAATTCACCCCTCCACTTT

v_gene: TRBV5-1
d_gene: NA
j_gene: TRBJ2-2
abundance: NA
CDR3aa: CASSLGQTNTGELFF
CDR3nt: TGCGCCAGCAGCTTGGGACAGACGAACACCGGGGAGCTGTTTTTT

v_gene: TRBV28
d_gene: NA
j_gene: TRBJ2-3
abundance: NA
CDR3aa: CASSPTPRTTSTDTQYF
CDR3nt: TGTGCCAGCAGCCCTACCCCACGGACAACTAGCACAGATACGCAGTATTTT

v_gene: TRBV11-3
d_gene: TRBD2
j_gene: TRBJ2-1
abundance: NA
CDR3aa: CASSLTSVVHEQFF
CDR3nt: TGTGCCAGCAGCTTAACTAGCGTGGTCCATGAGCAGTTCTTC

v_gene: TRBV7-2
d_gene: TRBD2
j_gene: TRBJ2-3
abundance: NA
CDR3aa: CASSPQREGVDTQYF
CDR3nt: TGTGCCAGCAGCCCGCAGCGGGAGGGCGTCGATACGCAGTATTTT

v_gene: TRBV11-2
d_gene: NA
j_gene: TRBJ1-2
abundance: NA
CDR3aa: CASSPREGSYGYTF
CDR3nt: TGTGCCAGCAGCCCCAGGGAGGGGTCATATGGCTACACCTTC

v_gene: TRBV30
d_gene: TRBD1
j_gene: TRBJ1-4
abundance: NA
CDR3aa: CAWSGGQGNEKLFF
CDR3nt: TGTGCCTGGAGTGGGGGACAGGGAAATGAAAAACTGTTTTTT